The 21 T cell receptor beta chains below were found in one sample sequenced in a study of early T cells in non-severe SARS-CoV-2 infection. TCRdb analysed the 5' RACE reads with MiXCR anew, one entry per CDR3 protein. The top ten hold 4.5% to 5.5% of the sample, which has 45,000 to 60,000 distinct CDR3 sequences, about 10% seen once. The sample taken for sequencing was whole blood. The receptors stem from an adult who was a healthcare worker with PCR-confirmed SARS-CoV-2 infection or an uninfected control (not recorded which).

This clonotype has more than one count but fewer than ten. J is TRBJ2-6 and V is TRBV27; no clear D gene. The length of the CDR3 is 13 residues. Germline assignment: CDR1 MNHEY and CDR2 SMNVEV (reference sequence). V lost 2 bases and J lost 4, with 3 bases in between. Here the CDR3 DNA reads TGTGCCAGCAGTTTACGGGGGGCCAACGTCCTGACTTTC. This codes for CASSLRGANVLTF.

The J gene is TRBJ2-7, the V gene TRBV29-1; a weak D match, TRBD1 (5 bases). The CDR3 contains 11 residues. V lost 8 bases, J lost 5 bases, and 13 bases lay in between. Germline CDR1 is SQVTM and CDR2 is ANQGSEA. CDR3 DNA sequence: TGCAGCACGCGAAGGGGCCACGAGCAGTACTTC. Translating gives CSTRRGHEQYF.

The CDR3 region has the DNA TGCAGTGCTAGTTCTCCCCGGACTAGGTTTACAGATACGCAGTATTTT. Translated, it gives CSASSPRTRFTDTQYF. V gene TRBV20-1 combines with J gene TRBJ2-3; TRBD2 aligns across 7 bases. This CDR3 spans 16 amino acids. CDR1 DFQATT and CDR2 SNEGSKA come from the germline V gene (reference sequence). V was pared by 3 bases and J by 3 bases, with 12 bases of the junction left unmatched.

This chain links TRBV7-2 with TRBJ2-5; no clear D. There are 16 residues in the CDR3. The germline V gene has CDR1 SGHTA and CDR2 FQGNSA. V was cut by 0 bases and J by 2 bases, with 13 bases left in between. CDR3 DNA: TGTGCCAGCAGCTTAGCGCTAAGAGGCCGACAAGAGACCCAGTACTTC. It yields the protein CASSLALRGRQETQYF.

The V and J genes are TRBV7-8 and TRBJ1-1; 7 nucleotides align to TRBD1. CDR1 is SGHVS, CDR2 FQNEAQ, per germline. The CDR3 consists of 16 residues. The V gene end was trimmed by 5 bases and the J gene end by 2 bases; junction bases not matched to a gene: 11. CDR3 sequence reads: CASSDTGVRINTEAFF. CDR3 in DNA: TGTGCCAGCAGCGACACAGGGGTTCGGATCAACACTGAAGCTTTCTTT.

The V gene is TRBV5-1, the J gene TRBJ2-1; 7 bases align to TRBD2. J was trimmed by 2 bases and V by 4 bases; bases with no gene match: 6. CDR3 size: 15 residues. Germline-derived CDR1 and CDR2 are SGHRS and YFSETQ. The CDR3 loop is CASSPTRGAYNEQFF. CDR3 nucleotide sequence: TGCGCCAGCAGCCCCACCCGGGGGGCCTACAATGAGCAGTTCTTC.

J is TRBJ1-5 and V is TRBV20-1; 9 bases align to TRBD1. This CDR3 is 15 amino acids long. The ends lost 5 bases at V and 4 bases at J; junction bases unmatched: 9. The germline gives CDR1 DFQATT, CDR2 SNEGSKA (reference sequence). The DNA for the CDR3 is TGCAGTGCTGGAGGACAGGGGCTGAGTAATCAGCCCCAGCATTTT. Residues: CSAGGQGLSNQPQHF.

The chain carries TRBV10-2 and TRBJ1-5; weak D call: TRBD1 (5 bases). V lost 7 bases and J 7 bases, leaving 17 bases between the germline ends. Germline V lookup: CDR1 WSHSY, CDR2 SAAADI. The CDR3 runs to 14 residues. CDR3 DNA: TGCGCCAGCAAACCCGGACCCCAGGGACAGCCCCAGCATTTT. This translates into CASKPGPQGQPQHF.

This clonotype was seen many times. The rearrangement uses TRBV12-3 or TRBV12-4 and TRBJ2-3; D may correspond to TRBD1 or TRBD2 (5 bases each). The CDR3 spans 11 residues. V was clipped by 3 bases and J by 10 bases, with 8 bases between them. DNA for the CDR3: TGTGCCAGCAGTTTTGGGGGTCCGCAGTATTTT. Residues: CASSFGGPQYF.

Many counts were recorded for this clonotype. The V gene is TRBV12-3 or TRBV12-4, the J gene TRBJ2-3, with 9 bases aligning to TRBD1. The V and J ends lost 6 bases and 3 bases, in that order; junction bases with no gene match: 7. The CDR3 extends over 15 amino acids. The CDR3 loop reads CASRRTGGETDTQYF. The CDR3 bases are TGTGCCAGCAGACGCACAGGGGGCGAGACAGATACGCAGTATTTT.

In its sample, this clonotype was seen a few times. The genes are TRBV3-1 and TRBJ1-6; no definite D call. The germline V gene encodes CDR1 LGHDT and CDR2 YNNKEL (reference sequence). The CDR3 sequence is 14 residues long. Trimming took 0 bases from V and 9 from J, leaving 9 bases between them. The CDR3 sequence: CASSQERVSSPLHF. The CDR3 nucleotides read TGTGCCAGCAGCCAAGAGAGAGTTTCTTCACCCCTCCACTTT.

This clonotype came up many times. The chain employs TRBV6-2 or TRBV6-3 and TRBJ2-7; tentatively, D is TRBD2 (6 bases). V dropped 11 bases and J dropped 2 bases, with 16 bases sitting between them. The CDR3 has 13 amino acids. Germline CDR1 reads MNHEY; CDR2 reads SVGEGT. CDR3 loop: CACSRGLPYEQYF. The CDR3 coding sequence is TGTGCCTGTAGTCGGGGGTTGCCCTACGAGCAGTACTTC.

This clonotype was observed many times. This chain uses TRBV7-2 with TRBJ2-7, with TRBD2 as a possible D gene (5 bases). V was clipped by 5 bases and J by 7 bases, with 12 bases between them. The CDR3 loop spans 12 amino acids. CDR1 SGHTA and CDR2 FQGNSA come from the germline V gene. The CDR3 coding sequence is TGTGCCAGCAGCCCCATCGGAGGTGAGCAGTACTTC. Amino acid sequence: CASSPIGGEQYF.

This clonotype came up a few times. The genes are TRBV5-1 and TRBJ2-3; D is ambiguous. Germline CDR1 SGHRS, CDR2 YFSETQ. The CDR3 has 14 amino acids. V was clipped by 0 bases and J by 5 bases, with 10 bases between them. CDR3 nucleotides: TGCGCCAGCAGCTTGGATCTAGGCGGAGATACGCAGTATTTT. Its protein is CASSLDLGGDTQYF.

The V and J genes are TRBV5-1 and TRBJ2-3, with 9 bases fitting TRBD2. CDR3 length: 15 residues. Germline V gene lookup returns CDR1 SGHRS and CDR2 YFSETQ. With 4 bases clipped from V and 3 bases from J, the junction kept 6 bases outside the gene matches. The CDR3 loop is CASSSGLALTDTQYF. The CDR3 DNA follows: TGCGCCAGCAGCAGTGGACTAGCGCTAACAGATACGCAGTATTTT.

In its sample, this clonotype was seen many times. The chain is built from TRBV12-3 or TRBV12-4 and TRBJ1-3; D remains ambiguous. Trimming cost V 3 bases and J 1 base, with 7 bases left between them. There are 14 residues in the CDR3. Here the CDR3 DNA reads TGTGCCAGCAGTTTCGGAGTATCTGGAAACACCATATATTTT. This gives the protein CASSFGVSGNTIYF.

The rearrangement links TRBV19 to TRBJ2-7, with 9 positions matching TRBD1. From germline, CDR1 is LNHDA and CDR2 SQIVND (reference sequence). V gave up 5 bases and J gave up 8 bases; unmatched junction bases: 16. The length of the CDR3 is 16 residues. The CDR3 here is CASSSLTGTGLYKQYF. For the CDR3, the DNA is TGTGCCAGTAGTTCCCTAACCGGGACAGGGTTATACAAGCAGTACTTC. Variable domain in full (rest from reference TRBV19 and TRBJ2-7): DGGITQSPKYLFRKEGQNVTLSCEQNLNHDAMYWYRQDPGQGLRLIYYSQIVNDFQKGDIAEGYSVSREKKESFPLTVTSAQKNPTAFYLCASSSLTGTGLYKQYFGPGTRLTVT.

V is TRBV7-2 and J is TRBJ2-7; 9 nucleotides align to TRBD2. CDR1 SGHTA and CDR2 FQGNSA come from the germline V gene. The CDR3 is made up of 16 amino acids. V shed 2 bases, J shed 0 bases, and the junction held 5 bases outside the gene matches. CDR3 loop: CASSLQLAGSSYEQYF. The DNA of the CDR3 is TGTGCCAGCAGCTTACAGCTAGCGGGGAGCTCCTACGAGCAGTACTTC. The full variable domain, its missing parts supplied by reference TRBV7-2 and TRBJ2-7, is GAGVSQSPSNKVTEKGKDVELRCDPISGHTALYWYRQSLGQGLEFLIYFQGNSAPDKSGLPSDRFSAERTGGSVSTLTIQRTQQEDSAVYLCASSLQLAGSSYEQYFGPGTRLTVT.

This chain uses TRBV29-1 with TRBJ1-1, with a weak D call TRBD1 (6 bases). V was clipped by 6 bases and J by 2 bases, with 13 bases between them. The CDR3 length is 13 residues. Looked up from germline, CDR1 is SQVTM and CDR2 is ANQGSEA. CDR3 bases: TGCAGCGTAAAACGGGGGCAAAACACTGAAGCTTTCTTT. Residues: CSVKRGQNTEAFF. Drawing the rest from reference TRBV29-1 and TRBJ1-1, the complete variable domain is SAVISQKPSRDICQRGTSLTIQCQVDSQVTMMFWYRQQPGQSLTLIATANQGSEATYESGFVIDKFPISRPNLTFSTLTVSNMSPEDSSIYLCSVKRGQNTEAFFGQGTRLTVV.

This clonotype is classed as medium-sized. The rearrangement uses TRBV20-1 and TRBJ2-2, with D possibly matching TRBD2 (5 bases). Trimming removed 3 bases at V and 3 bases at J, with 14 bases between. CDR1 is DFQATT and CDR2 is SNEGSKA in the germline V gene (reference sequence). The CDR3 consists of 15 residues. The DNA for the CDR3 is TGCAGTGCTAGGGTGGGGAGCGGAGACACCGGGGAGCTGTTTTTT. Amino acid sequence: CSARVGSGDTGELFF.

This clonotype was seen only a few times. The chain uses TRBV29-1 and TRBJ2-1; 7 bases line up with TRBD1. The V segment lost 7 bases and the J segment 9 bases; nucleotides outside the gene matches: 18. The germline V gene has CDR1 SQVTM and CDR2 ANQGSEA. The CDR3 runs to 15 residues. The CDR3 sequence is CSAEVLAGGLREQFF. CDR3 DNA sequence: TGCAGCGCCGAGGTCCTGGCAGGGGGATTACGTGAGCAGTTCTTC.